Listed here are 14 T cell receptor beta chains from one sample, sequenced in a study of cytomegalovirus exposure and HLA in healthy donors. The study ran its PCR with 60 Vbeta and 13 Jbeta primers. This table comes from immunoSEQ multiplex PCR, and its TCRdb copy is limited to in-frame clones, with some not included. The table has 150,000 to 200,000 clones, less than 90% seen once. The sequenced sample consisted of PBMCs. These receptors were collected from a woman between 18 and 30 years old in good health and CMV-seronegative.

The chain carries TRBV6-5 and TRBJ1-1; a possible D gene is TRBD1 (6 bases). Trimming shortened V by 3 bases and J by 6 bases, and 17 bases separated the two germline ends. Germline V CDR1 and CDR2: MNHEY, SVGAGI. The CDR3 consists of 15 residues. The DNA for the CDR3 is TGTGCCAGCAGTTATACTGAGACAGGCCGACCTGAAGCTTTCTTT. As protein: CASSYTETGRPEAFF.

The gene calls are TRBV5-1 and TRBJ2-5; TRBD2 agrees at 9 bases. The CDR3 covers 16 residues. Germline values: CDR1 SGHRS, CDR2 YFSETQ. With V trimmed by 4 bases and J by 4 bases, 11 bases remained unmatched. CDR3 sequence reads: CASSRRGGAGGETQYF. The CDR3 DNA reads TGCGCCAGCAGCCGTCGGGGGGGAGCGGGAGGAGAGACCCAGTACTTC.

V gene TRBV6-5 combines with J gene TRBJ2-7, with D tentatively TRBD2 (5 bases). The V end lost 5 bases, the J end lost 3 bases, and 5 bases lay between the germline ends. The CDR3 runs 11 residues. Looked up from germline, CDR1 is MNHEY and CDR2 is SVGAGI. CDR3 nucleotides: TGTGCCAGCAGTACTAGCTACGAGCAGTACTTC. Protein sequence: CASSTSYEQYF.

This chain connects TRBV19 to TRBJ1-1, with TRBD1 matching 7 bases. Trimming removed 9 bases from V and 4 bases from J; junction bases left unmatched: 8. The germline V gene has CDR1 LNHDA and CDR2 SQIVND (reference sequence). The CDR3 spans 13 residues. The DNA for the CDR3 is TGTGCCAGCAGTGCGCAGGGGGGCACTGAAGCTTTCTTT. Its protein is CASSAQGGTEAFF.

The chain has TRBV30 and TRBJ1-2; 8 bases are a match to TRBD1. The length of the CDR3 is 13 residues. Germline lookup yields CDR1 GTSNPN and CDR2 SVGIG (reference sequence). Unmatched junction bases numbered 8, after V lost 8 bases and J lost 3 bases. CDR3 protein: CAGSGGVDYGYTF. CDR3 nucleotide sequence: TGTGCCGGGTCAGGGGGCGTCGACTATGGCTACACCTTC. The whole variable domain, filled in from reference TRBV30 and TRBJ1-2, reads SQTIHQWPATLVQPVGSPLSLECTVEGTSNPNLYWYRQAAGRGLQLLFYSVGIGQISSEVPQNLSASRPQDRQFILSSKKLLLSDSGFYLCAGSGGVDYGYTFGSGTRLTVV.

The CDR3 DNA sequence: TGTGCCTGGAGCGGGGACAGGGGGCTTAACTATGGCTACACCTTC. It specifies CAWSGDRGLNYGYTF. The rearrangement links TRBV30 to TRBJ1-2; 12 bases line up with TRBD1. Germline V gene lookup returns CDR1 GTSNPN and CDR2 SVGIG (reference sequence). Trimming took 3 bases from V and 1 from J; bases not matched to a gene: 3. This CDR3 comprises 15 residues.

The CDR3 here is CASSLLPGVYEQYF. CDR3 DNA: TGTGCCAGCAGCCTTCTGCCAGGGGTCTACGAGCAGTACTTC. The chain combines TRBV6-1 with TRBJ2-7, with D maybe TRBD1 (6 bases). V was trimmed by 6 bases and J by 3 bases, leaving 15 bases between them. This CDR3 region has 14 residues. The germline V gene has CDR1 MNHNS and CDR2 SASEGT.

CDR3 sequence: CASSLETQYF. In nucleotides, the CDR3 is TGTGCCAGCAGTCTAGAGACCCAGTACTTC. The chain links TRBV7-8 to TRBJ2-5; D gene uncertain. There are 10 residues in the CDR3. Germline CDR1 is SGHVS and CDR2 is FQNEAQ. With 6 bases removed from V and 4 bases from J, the gap between germline ends came to 3 bases.

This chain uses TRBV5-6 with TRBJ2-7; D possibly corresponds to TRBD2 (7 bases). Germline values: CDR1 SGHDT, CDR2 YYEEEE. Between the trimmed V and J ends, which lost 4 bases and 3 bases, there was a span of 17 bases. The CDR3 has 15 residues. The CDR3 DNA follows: TGTGCCAGCAGCGGGGGTGGGGGGGGCCTCTACGAGCAGTACTTC. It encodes CASSGGGGGLYEQYF.

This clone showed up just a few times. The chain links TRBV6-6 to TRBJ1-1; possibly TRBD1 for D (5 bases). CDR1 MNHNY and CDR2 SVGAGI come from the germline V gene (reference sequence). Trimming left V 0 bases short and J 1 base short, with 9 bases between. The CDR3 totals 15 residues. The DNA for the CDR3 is TGTGCCAGCAGTTACTCTGCGGGGACGAACACTGAAGCTTTCTTT. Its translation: CASSYSAGTNTEAFF.

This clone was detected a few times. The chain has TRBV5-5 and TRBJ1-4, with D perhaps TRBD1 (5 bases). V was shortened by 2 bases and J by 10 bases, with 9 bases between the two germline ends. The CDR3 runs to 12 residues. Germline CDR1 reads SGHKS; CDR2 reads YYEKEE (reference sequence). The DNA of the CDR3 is TGTGCCAGCAGCTTAGGGGTGGGAAAACTGTTTTTT. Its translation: CASSLGVGKLFF.

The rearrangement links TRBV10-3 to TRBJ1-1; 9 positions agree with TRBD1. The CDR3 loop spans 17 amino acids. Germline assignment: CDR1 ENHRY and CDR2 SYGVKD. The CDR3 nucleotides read TGTGCATCAGCAACGGGTCCAGGGACAGGGCCTCTTGAAGAAGCTTTCTTT. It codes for CASATGPGTGPLEEAFF.

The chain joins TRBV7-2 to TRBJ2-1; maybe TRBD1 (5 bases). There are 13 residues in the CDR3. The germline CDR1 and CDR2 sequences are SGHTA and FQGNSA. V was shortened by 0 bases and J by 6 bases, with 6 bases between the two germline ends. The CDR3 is CASSLARANEQFF. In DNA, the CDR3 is TGTGCCAGCAGCTTAGCCAGGGCCAATGAGCAGTTCTTC.

CDR3 coding DNA: TGTGCCAGCAGCTTGACAGGGAAGTCCACTGAAGCTTTCTTT. Protein sequence: CASSLTGKSTEAFF. The chain combines TRBV7-9 with TRBJ1-1; 7 bases are shared with TRBD1. The V gene end was trimmed by 3 bases and the J gene end by 4 bases; junction bases not matched to a gene: 5. Germline V CDR1 and CDR2: SEHNR, FQNEAQ (reference sequence). The CDR3 contains 14 residues.